What follows are 8 T cell receptor beta chains derived from one specimen sequenced in a study of blood T cell repertoires in COVID-19. Clones were sequenced by immunoSEQ multiplex PCR, and TCRdb holds only the in-frame ones, with some missing. The table includes some 140,000 clones, more than 70% detected once. Sequenced: peripheral blood. The receptors come from a human donor in a cohort sampled during active COVID-19.

The chain is built from TRBV7-8 and TRBJ2-5; D unclear. Trimming took off 2 bases at V and 7 bases at J, with 8 bases between the two ends. The CDR3 runs to 12 residues. Germline V gives CDR1 SGHVS, CDR2 FQNEAQ. The DNA of the CDR3 is TGTGCCAGCAGCTTAAGCTCAGGGACCCAGTACTTC. Translating it yields CASSLSSGTQYF.

The chain uses TRBV5-1 and TRBJ2-7; 7 bases match TRBD1. This CDR3 is built from 13 residues. V shed 5 bases, J shed 6 bases, and the junction held 8 bases outside the gene matches. CDR1 SGHRS and CDR2 YFSETQ come from the germline V gene. CDR3 bases: TGCGCCAGCAGGGAAGGGGGCTTCGGCGAGCAGTACGTC. Translation gives CASREGGFGEQYV.

This chain links TRBV6-5 with TRBJ2-1; no clear D. The CDR3 length is 14 residues. Germline V gives CDR1 MNHEY, CDR2 SVGAGI. V lost 2 bases and J lost 7, with 12 bases in between. CDR3 sequence (DNA): TGTGCCAGCAGTTACGAGCCGGGTTGGAATGAGCAGTTCTTC. Amino acid sequence: CASSYEPGWNEQFF.

The chain carries TRBV10-3 and TRBJ2-7, with 7 bases identical to TRBD2. Losses at the gene ends were 2 bases for V and 3 bases for J; bases not matched to a gene: 10. Germline assignment: CDR1 ENHRY and CDR2 SYGVKD. CDR3 length: 16 amino acids. The CDR3 loop is CAISEAGDYPHYEQYV. The CDR3 DNA follows: TGTGCCATCAGTGAGGCTGGGGACTACCCTCACTACGAGCAGTACGTC.

The rearrangement uses TRBV19 and TRBJ2-1, with 9 bases fitting TRBD2. CDR1 is LNHDA and CDR2 is SQIVND in the germline V gene (reference sequence). The V gene end was trimmed by 3 bases and the J gene end by 0 bases; junction bases not matched to a gene: 3. There are 16 residues in the CDR3. This CDR3 is CASSMLAGHSYNEQFF. In DNA, the CDR3 is TGTGCCAGTAGTATGCTAGCGGGACACTCCTACAATGAGCAGTTCTTC.

The chain is built from TRBV5-1 and TRBJ2-1, with TRBD2 identical over 9 bases. Trimming removed 5 bases from V and 5 bases from J; junction bases left unmatched: 8. The CDR3 is 15 amino acids. Per germline, CDR1 SGHRS and CDR2 YFSETQ. The CDR3: CASRLLAGAHNEQFF. The CDR3 nucleotides read TGCGCCAGCAGGTTATTAGCGGGGGCCCACAATGAGCAGTTCTTC.

The chain carries TRBV14 and TRBJ1-2; D unclear. Germline loops: CDR1 SGHDN, CDR2 FVKESK. This CDR3 has 13 amino acids. V shed 1 base and J shed 2 bases, with 5 bases lying between them. CDR3 bases: TGTGCCAGCAGCCAAGCACTGAACTATGGCTACACCTTC. It translates to CASSQALNYGYTF.

This clone occurred once. This rearrangement joins TRBV10-3 to TRBJ2-1; D perhaps matches TRBD1 (8 bases). The CDR3 has 15 amino acids. The germline V and J ends were trimmed by 8 bases and 8 bases, with 22 bases remaining between them. In germline, CDR1 is ENHRY, CDR2 SYGVKD. Here the CDR3 reads CAIGGGQASIDEQFF. CDR3 DNA sequence: TGTGCCATCGGGGGGGGACAGGCGTCGATCGATGAGCAGTTCTTC.